The 24 T cell receptor beta chains presented below share a single source sample, sequenced in a study of human T cells and chemical hapten exposure. Each CDR3 protein is one row after TCRdb ran MiXCR on the RACE reads. The sample has about 68,000 distinct CDR3 sequences, roughly 9.7% seen once; the top ten hold 4% to 6%. Time point here: pre-sensitization, week 0. Regarding treatment: therapeutic diphenylcyclopropenone sensitization with weekly scalp DPC. Sequencing was performed on whole blood, taken in connection with sensitization to the hapten diphenylcyclopropenone (DPC). All receptors derive from a woman aged 45-65 years with alopecia areata. Some clones in this sample may be carry-over from other donors' samples.

The rearrangement joins TRBV21-1 to TRBJ2-7; the listed D gene, TRBD1, was not tested against the DNA. TRBV21-1 is a pseudogene locus. The CDR3 covers 11 residues. The DNA of the CDR3 is TGTGCCACGGGGCGGATGGACGAGCAGTACTTC. Translated: CATGRMDEQYF.

This clonotype was counted at least ten times. The chain employs TRBV7-2 and TRBJ2-5; D ambiguous. This CDR3 has 16 residues. The V end lost 3 bases, the J end lost 2 bases, and 16 bases lay between the germline ends. Germline lookup yields CDR1 SGHTA and CDR2 FQGNSA. CDR3 in amino acids: CASSLGSRPLQETQYF. In DNA, the CDR3 is TGTGCCAGCAGCTTGGGATCTCGACCCCTTCAAGAGACCCAGTACTTC.

This clonotype was seen only a few times. The rearrangement joins TRBV28 to TRBJ2-3; D gene unclear. The CDR3 loop spans 14 amino acids. Per the germline V gene, CDR1 is MDHEN and CDR2 is SYDVKM. Trimming cost V 1 base and J 4 bases, with 9 bases left between them. CDR3 sequence reads: CASSLSGRADTQYF. The CDR3 nucleotides are TGTGCCAGCAGTTTATCGGGTAGGGCAGATACGCAGTATTTT.

This clonotype occurred a few times. The V and J genes are TRBV20-1 and TRBJ1-6; TRBD1 matches 8 bases. The J segment lost 7 bases and the V segment lost 6 bases, leaving 5 bases of the junction unmatched. This CDR3 region has 13 residues. Germline lookup yields CDR1 DFQATT and CDR2 SNEGSKA (reference sequence). The CDR3: CSARTGWNSPLHF. DNA for the CDR3: TGCAGTGCGAGGACAGGGTGGAATTCACCCCTCCACTTT.

This clonotype came up many times. The chain has TRBV20-1 and TRBJ1-6, with 9 bases matching TRBD1. CDR3 length: 14 residues. Germline CDR1 and CDR2: DFQATT and SNEGSKA (reference sequence). V lost 0 bases and J lost 11; bases outside the gene matches: 5. The chain's CDR3 is CSAREPGQGAPLHF. Here the CDR3 DNA reads TGCAGTGCTAGAGAACCGGGACAGGGCGCACCCCTCCACTTT.

A few counts support this clonotype. The chain combines TRBV20-1 with TRBJ2-2; 8 nucleotides align to TRBD2. CDR1 is DFQATT and CDR2 is SNEGSKA in the germline V gene (reference sequence). J gave up 3 bases and V 3 bases, and 0 bases lay outside the gene matches. This CDR3 comprises 13 residues. CDR3 sequence (DNA): TGCAGTGCTAGCGGGAGGGACACCGGGGAGCTGTTTTTT. Translated: CSASGRDTGELFF.

This clonotype has ten or more counts. The V and J genes are TRBV7-2 and TRBJ2-1; TRBD1 is a possible D gene (6 bases). Germline V CDR1 and CDR2: SGHTA, FQGNSA. The CDR3 covers 14 residues. The ends were cut back, 0 bases at V and 8 bases at J, with 11 bases in the middle. CDR3 in amino acids: CASSLARGSDEQFF. The CDR3 DNA follows: TGTGCCAGCAGCTTAGCCAGGGGAAGCGATGAGCAGTTCTTC.

V usage is TRBV11-3 and J usage is TRBJ2-1; D unresolved. V shed 2 bases and J shed 0 bases, with 8 bases lying between them. The length of the CDR3 is 15 residues. CDR1 and CDR2 (germline): SGHNT, YENEEA. The CDR3 DNA reads TGTGCCAGCAGCTTACAGAGCAGCTCCTACAATGAGCAGTTCTTC. This codes for CASSLQSSSYNEQFF.

This clonotype was counted ten times or more. The rearrangement joins TRBV7-8 to TRBJ1-2; weak D call: TRBD1 (6 bases). V was trimmed by 5 bases and J by 9 bases, leaving 16 bases between them. The CDR3 extends over 13 amino acids. The germline V gene has CDR1 SGHVS and CDR2 FQNEAQ. The CDR3 DNA follows: TGTGCCAGCAGCCCAGGACAGATTTTCCGCTACACCTTC. This gives the protein CASSPGQIFRYTF.

The CDR3 spells CASSPARPITYGYTF. CDR3 bases: TGCGCCAGCAGCCCCGCCCGCCCGATCACCTATGGCTACACCTTC. The rearrangement links TRBV4-3 to TRBJ1-2; D is ambiguous. Germline V gives CDR1 LGHNA, CDR2 YSLEER. This CDR3 has 15 residues. Trimming stripped 4 bases from V and 4 bases from J, with 16 bases between.

The V and J genes are TRBV7-3 and TRBJ2-3; D is ambiguous. The V gene lost 2 bases and the J gene lost 1 base, with 13 bases spanning the gap. The germline V gene encodes CDR1 SGHTA and CDR2 FQGTGA. The CDR3 has 16 residues. The chain's CDR3 is CASSLSVSPGTDTQYF. The DNA of the CDR3 is TGTGCCAGCAGCTTATCTGTGTCTCCGGGCACAGATACGCAGTATTTT.

This clonotype was picked up many times. The chain is built from TRBV29-1 and TRBJ1-1, with TRBD1 matching 7 bases. The junction had 9 bases not matched to a gene; V was cut back by 4 bases and J by 4 bases. This CDR3 spans 14 amino acids. The germline V gene encodes CDR1 SQVTM and CDR2 ANQGSEA. CDR3 in DNA: TGCAGCGTTGGCCCTACAGGGGCTAGCACTGAAGCTTTCTTT. It codes for CSVGPTGASTEAFF.

CDR3 in amino acids: CASSYKGRPTQETQYF. CDR3 sequence (DNA): TGTGCCAGCAGTTACAAGGGCCGGCCCACGCAAGAGACCCAGTACTTC. The chain joins TRBV6-6 to TRBJ2-5; no clear D gene. Deletions cut 2 bases from V and 2 bases from J, with 15 bases between. CDR1 and CDR2 from the germline V gene are MNHNY and SVGAGI (reference sequence). The CDR3 consists of 16 residues.

This clonotype was counted at least ten times. The chain uses TRBV27 and TRBJ2-7; 7 positions match TRBD1. The V gene end was trimmed by 8 bases and the J gene end by 8 bases; junction bases not matched to a gene: 18. In germline, CDR1 is MNHEY, CDR2 SMNVEV (reference sequence). CDR3 length equals 15 residues. CDR3 residues: CASSMGGRGFLKQYF. DNA for the CDR3: TGTGCCAGCTCGATGGGTGGCAGGGGGTTTTTGAAGCAGTACTTC.

The CDR3 region is CATTGSSTGELFF. The CDR3 DNA is TGTGCCACGACAGGGTCGAGCACCGGGGAGCTGTTTTTT. The rearrangement joins TRBV27 to TRBJ2-2, with 7 bases aligning to TRBD1. The CDR3 is 13 amino acids. CDR1 MNHEY and CDR2 SMNVEV come from the germline V gene (reference sequence). With V trimmed by 10 bases and J by 4 bases, 6 bases remained unmatched.

This chain joins TRBV5-1 and TRBJ2-3; no definite D call. Between the trimmed V and J ends, which lost 1 base and 2 bases, there was a span of 5 bases. The CDR3 loop spans 13 amino acids. The germline gives CDR1 SGHRS, CDR2 YFSETQ. Here the CDR3 reads CASSLWDTDTQYF. The CDR3 coding sequence is TGCGCCAGCAGCTTGTGGGACACAGATACGCAGTATTTT.

This clonotype was picked up many times. This chain links TRBV21-1 with TRBJ2-1. TRBV21-1 is deemed a pseudogene. The CDR3 loop spans 16 amino acids. The CDR3 nucleotides are TGTGCCAGCAGCAAAGTTGGCGTCCGTGGTTATCATGAGCAGTTCTTC. It yields the protein CASSKVGVRGYHEQFF.

The chain has TRBV5-1 and TRBJ2-3; 14 nucleotides line up with TRBD2. Looked up from germline, CDR1 is SGHRS and CDR2 is YFSETQ. J lost 0 bases, V lost 5 bases, and 8 bases had no gene match. The CDR3 totals 18 residues. DNA for the CDR3: TGCGCCAGCAGAGAAGGGACTAGCGGGAGATCAAGCACAGATACGCAGTATTTT. Protein: CASREGTSGRSSTDTQYF.

This clonotype was detected ten times or more. The chain recombines TRBV20-1 with TRBJ2-1, with D tentatively TRBD1 (10 bases). Germline V CDR1 and CDR2: DFQATT, SNEGSKA (reference sequence). V lost 3 bases, J lost 5 bases, and 23 bases lay in between. This CDR3 is 17 amino acids long. The CDR3 protein is CSARTGGWLAGHNEQFF. As DNA, the CDR3 is TGCAGTGCTAGGACAGGGGGCTGGCTAGCGGGACACAATGAGCAGTTCTTC.

This clonotype was seen a few times. The rearrangement links TRBV7-2 to TRBJ1-2, with D perhaps matching TRBD1 (5 bases). V lost 5 bases, J lost 4 bases, and 14 bases lay in between. The CDR3 is 14 amino acids. Germline V gene lookup returns CDR1 SGHTA and CDR2 FQGNSA. CDR3 coding DNA: TGTGCCAGCAGCCCGGGGCGGGCAGGCTATGGCTACACCTTC. It specifies CASSPGRAGYGYTF.

This rearrangement joins TRBV6-5 to TRBJ2-5; 7 bases match TRBD1. The germline gives CDR1 MNHEY, CDR2 SVGAGI. With V trimmed by 0 bases and J by 5 bases, 6 bases remained unmatched. The CDR3 runs to 15 residues. As DNA, the CDR3 is TGTGCCAGCAGTTACTCGAACGGCAGGGGGGAGACCCAGTACTTC. As protein: CASSYSNGRGETQYF.

This clonotype appeared many times. The rearrangement joins TRBV11-2 to TRBJ2-1; weak D call: TRBD2 (5 bases). This CDR3 contains 16 residues. V lost 5 bases and J 1 base, leaving 15 bases between the germline ends. Germline assignment: CDR1 SGHAT and CDR2 FQNNGV. This chain's CDR3 is CASSPGSSWSYNEQFF. CDR3 bases: TGTGCCAGCAGCCCGGGGTCCTCTTGGTCCTACAATGAGCAGTTCTTC.

This clonotype was picked up many times. The rearrangement joins TRBV7-2 to TRBJ1-4, with a tentative D call TRBD1 (6 bases). CDR1 SGHTA and CDR2 FQGNSA come from the germline V gene. The CDR3 spans 15 residues. V was trimmed by 5 bases and J by 4 bases, leaving 14 bases between them. CDR3 sequence reads: CASSARGGVNEKLFF. In nucleotides, the CDR3 is TGTGCCAGCAGCGCACGAGGGGGGGTTAATGAAAAACTGTTTTTT.

As DNA, the CDR3 is TGCAGCTCCGGACAGGGGGACGCTGAAGCTTTCTTT. This encodes CSSGQGDAEAFF. This sequence joins TRBV29-1 and TRBJ1-1, with TRBD1 matching 10 bases. Germline assignment: CDR1 SQVTM and CDR2 ANQGSEA. This CDR3 contains 12 residues. Trimming removed 8 bases from V and 6 bases from J; junction bases left unmatched: 6.